The following is a T cell receptor beta chain sequence with its context. This specimen belongs to a study of blood T cell repertoires in COVID-19. Overall study: The United States, Italy and Spain provided the acute and convalescent COVID-19 samples. The cDNA or gDNA used as material had been derived from T cells, B-cell-depleted T cells, or PBMCs.

CDR3 length equals 15 residues. The germline V gene encodes CDR1 MNHEY and CDR2 SMNVEV (reference sequence). The junction had 2 bases not matched to a gene; V was cut back by 4 bases and J by 3 bases. The assay was immunoSEQ multiplex PCR, and TCRdb's table has in-frame clones only and misses some. The table shows about 44,000 clones, with 80% to 90% occurring only once. The receptor's source is a woman aged 35 to 49 with acute or convalescent COVID-19. The sample taken for sequencing was peripheral blood. The V gene is TRBV27, the J gene TRBJ2-3; 12 positions agree with TRBD2. This chain's CDR3 is CASSYGTSGTDTQYF. In DNA, the CDR3 is TGTGCCAGCAGTTACGGGACTAGCGGGACAGATACGCAGTATTTT.